These 28 T cell receptor beta chains were sequenced from one sample in a study of T-cell memory formation after mild COVID-19. TCRdb analysed the 5' RACE reads with MiXCR anew, one entry per CDR3 protein. The data show under 50,000 distinct CDR3 sequences, 25% to 35% seen once. Sequencing input: PBMCs or a T cell subset sorted from them (not recorded which). The receptors derive from a man aged 18 to 29 who had mild COVID-19 (a few samples of this study predate the infection). Cell type and time point are not known.

This clonotype was counted only a few times. The chain is built from TRBV20-1 and TRBJ2-7, with TRBD2 identical over 16 bases. Germline trimming cut 5 bases from V and 2 bases from J; bases unmatched to any gene: 9. The germline gives CDR1 DFQATT, CDR2 SNEGSKA (reference sequence). The CDR3 is 17 amino acids. The CDR3 loop reads CSAPPGLAGGDPYEQYV. The CDR3 coding sequence is TGCAGTGCTCCGCCGGGACTAGCGGGGGGGGATCCCTACGAGCAGTACGTC.

The chain carries TRBV7-2 and TRBJ1-5; tentative D call: TRBD1 (5 bases). Germline V gene data show CDR1 as SGHTA and CDR2 as FQGNSA. The ends were cut back, 5 bases at V and 4 bases at J, with 18 bases in the middle. The CDR3 length is 16 residues. The DNA for the CDR3 is TGTGCCAGCAGCCACCCGGGACTTGGGAAAAATCAGCCCCAGCATTTT. As protein: CASSHPGLGKNQPQHF.

The J gene is TRBJ2-7, the V gene TRBV4-1; D gene ambiguous. The CDR3 sequence is 16 residues long. Trimming shortened V by 5 bases and J by 0 bases, and 17 bases separated the two germline ends. Germline CDR1 and CDR2: MGHRA and YSYEKL. CDR3 region: CASSTWSVSSSYEQYF. The CDR3 DNA sequence: TGCGCCAGCAGCACGTGGAGCGTGAGCAGCTCCTACGAGCAGTACTTC.

This clonotype came up a few times. The chain joins TRBV29-1 to TRBJ2-7, with D perhaps TRBD1 (6 bases). CDR1 SQVTM and CDR2 ANQGSEA come from the germline V gene. V was trimmed by 5 bases and J by 7 bases, leaving 18 bases between them. The CDR3 length is 13 residues. CDR3 amino acids: CSVKGQGSYEQYF. DNA for the CDR3: TGCAGCGTTAAGGGGCAGGGGAGTTATGAGCAGTACTTC.

The V call is TRBV15, the J call TRBJ2-7; D possibly corresponds to TRBD2 (5 bases). In germline, CDR1 is LNHNV, CDR2 YYDKDF (reference sequence). Trimming removed 3 bases at V and 1 base at J, with 19 bases between. The CDR3 loop spans 17 amino acids. The CDR3 reads CATSSTKVGGGSYEQYV. The DNA of the CDR3 is TGTGCCACCAGCAGCACAAAGGTGGGCGGAGGATCCTACGAGCAGTACGTC.

The chain joins TRBV7-8 to TRBJ2-2; no clear D. The CDR3 spans 14 residues. The ends were cut back, 4 bases at V and 1 base at J, with 7 bases in the middle. The germline V gene has CDR1 SGHVS and CDR2 FQNEAQ. The CDR3 DNA reads as TGTGCCAGCAGCTCAGGTGTGAACACCGGGGAGCTGTTTTTT. Amino acid sequence: CASSSGVNTGELFF.

This clonotype was detected a few times. The chain uses TRBV5-6 and TRBJ2-1; D assignment may be TRBD1 or TRBD2 (5 bases each). The germline V gene encodes CDR1 SGHDT and CDR2 YYEEEE. This CDR3 has 16 amino acids. The ends were cut back, 4 bases at V and 7 bases at J, with 21 bases in the middle. CDR3: CASSPPDTSWGNEQFF. The DNA of the CDR3 is TGTGCCAGCAGCCCCCCGGACACCTCCTGGGGGAATGAGCAGTTCTTC.

The chain employs TRBV7-6 and TRBJ1-1, with TRBD1 as a possible D gene (5 bases). This CDR3 has 15 residues. Trimming stripped 4 bases from V and 2 bases from J, with 14 bases between. Germline-derived CDR1 and CDR2 are SGHVS and FNYEAQ. The CDR3 region is CASSWTGGFNTEAFF. The CDR3 region has the DNA TGTGCCAGCAGCTGGACCGGGGGGTTCAACACTGAAGCTTTCTTT.

This clonotype was seen only a few times. The chain couples TRBV6-2 or TRBV6-3 to TRBJ1-1; 9 bases are a match to TRBD1. With 5 bases clipped from V and 5 bases from J, the junction kept 6 bases outside the gene matches. This CDR3 is 14 amino acids long. Germline V gives CDR1 MNHEY, CDR2 SVGEGT. The CDR3 nucleotides read TGTGCCAGCAGTCCGGACAGGGGTAGGACTGAAGCTTTCTTT. This translates into CASSPDRGRTEAFF.

The chain has TRBV4-1 and TRBJ1-1; D unclear. The CDR3 sequence is 17 residues long. V was pared by 0 bases and J by 0 bases, with 14 bases between. Germline CDR1 MGHRA, CDR2 YSYEKL. CDR3 DNA: TGCGCCAGCAGCCAAGACCGGTCGAGACAACTGAACACTGAAGCTTTCTTT. This gives the protein CASSQDRSRQLNTEAFF.

The chain combines TRBV12-3 or TRBV12-4 with TRBJ1-1, with D possibly matching TRBD1 (5 bases). Between the trimmed V and J ends, which lost 0 bases and 0 bases, there was a span of 14 bases. The CDR3 is 17 amino acids. The CDR3 spells CASSLAFGASLNTEAFF. The CDR3 DNA follows: TGTGCCAGCAGTTTAGCGTTTGGGGCAAGCTTGAACACTGAAGCTTTCTTT.

The rearrangement uses TRBV7-2 and TRBJ2-2; possibly TRBD2 for D (6 bases). Between the trimmed V and J ends, which lost 5 bases and 14 bases, there was a span of 15 bases. CDR3 length: 12 amino acids. Germline loops: CDR1 SGHTA, CDR2 FQGNSA. The CDR3 nucleotides are TGTGCCAGCAGCCCCGGGACTCCGGCCCTGTTTTTT. Amino acids: CASSPGTPALFF. Together with reference TRBV7-2 and TRBJ2-2, the CDR3 gives the full variable domain: GAGVSQSPSNKVTEKGKDVELRCDPISGHTALYWYRQSLGQGLEFLIYFQGNSAPDKSGLPSDRFSAERTGGSVSTLTIQRTQQEDSAVYLCASSPGTPALFFGEGSRLTVL.

This clonotype was observed a handful of times. J is TRBJ2-3 and V is TRBV4-3, with a weak D call TRBD2 (5 bases). V lost 1 base and J 0 bases, leaving 14 bases between the germline ends. The CDR3 covers 17 residues. Per the germline V gene, CDR1 is LGHNA and CDR2 is YSLEER. The CDR3 bases are TGCGCCAGCAGCCAAGTCGGCGGGTTCGCTAGCACAGATACGCAGTATTTT. Translated: CASSQVGGFASTDTQYF.

In its sample, this clonotype was seen a few times. The rearrangement links TRBV7-9 to TRBJ2-3; D gene uncertain. V was shortened by 4 bases and J by 7 bases, with 18 bases between the two germline ends. The germline CDR1 and CDR2 sequences are SEHNR and FQNEAQ (reference sequence). CDR3 length: 15 residues. The CDR3 DNA reads as TGTGCCAGCAGCTCCGCTCTTGGTCGTGCGAATACGCAGTATTTT. Translation gives CASSSALGRANTQYF.

V usage is TRBV29-1 and J usage is TRBJ1-1, with a tentative D call TRBD1 (6 bases). The V end was cut by 5 bases, the J end by 4 bases, with 17 bases between. This CDR3 has 14 residues. Germline loops: CDR1 SQVTM, CDR2 ANQGSEA. CDR3 residues: CSVLAGTTGTEAFF. The CDR3 nucleotides are TGCAGCGTTTTGGCAGGGACAACCGGCACTGAAGCTTTCTTT.

In its sample, this clonotype was seen a few times. The rearrangement links TRBV6-5 to TRBJ2-1, with TRBD1 matching 11 bases. CDR1 is MNHEY, CDR2 SVGAGI, per germline. With V trimmed by 0 bases and J by 9 bases, 4 bases remained unmatched. CDR3 length: 15 amino acids. The CDR3 nucleotides read TGTGCCAGCAGTTACTCCGGGACAGGGGGTTCTGAGCAGTTCTTC. It specifies CASSYSGTGGSEQFF.

This clonotype was observed at least ten times. The chain uses TRBV7-3 and TRBJ2-1, with D possibly matching TRBD2 (6 bases). This CDR3 contains 15 residues. The V end lost 5 bases, the J end lost 5 bases, and 16 bases lay between the germline ends. Germline assignment: CDR1 SGHTA and CDR2 FQGTGA. The CDR3 coding sequence is TGTGCCAGCAGCCCCCTCGGAGGGTCTAACAATGAGCAGTTCTTC. Its translation is CASSPLGGSNNEQFF. Based on the CDR3 plus reference TRBV7-3 and TRBJ2-1, the full variable domain is GAGVSQTPSNKVTEKGKYVELRCDPISGHTALYWYRQSLGQGPEFLIYFQGTGAADDSGLPNDRFFAVRPEGSVSTLKIQRTERGDSAVYLCASSPLGGSNNEQFFGPGTRLTVL.

This chain joins TRBV7-9 and TRBJ2-5; D possibly matches TRBD1 or TRBD2 (5 bases each). V shed 5 bases and J shed 5 bases, with 15 bases lying between them. Germline assignment: CDR1 SEHNR and CDR2 FQNEAQ (reference sequence). The CDR3 length is 14 residues. CDR3 nucleotides: TGTGCCAGCAGCCCTCGACTAAGGGGTGAGACCCAGTACTTC. Translated: CASSPRLRGETQYF.

This clonotype was seen a handful of times. The gene calls are TRBV29-1 and TRBJ2-7; D is ambiguous. This CDR3 region has 13 residues. Germline CDR1 SQVTM, CDR2 ANQGSEA. Trimming left V 6 bases short and J 1 base short, with 13 bases between. The DNA for the CDR3 is TGCAGCGTCAGGAAAGCTAATTCCTACGAGCAGTACTTC. Its protein is CSVRKANSYEQYF.

This clonotype came up a few times. The V gene is TRBV20-1, the J gene TRBJ2-7, with no clear D. The V end lost 0 bases, the J end lost 4 bases, and 13 bases lay between the germline ends. From germline, CDR1 is DFQATT and CDR2 SNEGSKA (reference sequence). CDR3 length equals 14 residues. The CDR3 DNA is TGCAGTGCTAGAGATCAGGAGCAGAAGTACGAGCAGTACGTC. Protein product: CSARDQEQKYEQYV.

V and J are TRBV7-2 and TRBJ2-3; TRBD2 matches 10 bases. Germline CDR1 and CDR2: SGHTA and FQGNSA. The CDR3 has 17 amino acids. V trimming: 3 bases; J trimming: 3 bases; junction bases outside the gene matches: 9. This chain's CDR3 is CASSFPSGGHETDTQYF. CDR3 in DNA: TGTGCCAGCAGCTTCCCTAGCGGGGGCCACGAGACAGATACGCAGTATTTT.

V and J are TRBV5-1 and TRBJ1-1; the D is unclear. The V end was cut by 3 bases, the J end by 0 bases, with 6 bases between. The CDR3 sequence is 13 residues long. CDR1 is SGHRS, CDR2 YFSETQ, per germline. This chain's CDR3 is CASSSELNTEAFF. CDR3 sequence (DNA): TGCGCCAGCAGCTCTGAATTGAACACTGAAGCTTTCTTT. The variable domain in full, with the rest retrieved from reference TRBV5-1 and TRBJ1-1, is KAGVTQTPRYLIKTRGQQVTLSCSPISGHRSVSWYQQTPGQGLQFLFEYFSETQRNKGNFPGRFSGRQFSNSRSEMNVSTLELGDSALYLCASSSELNTEAFFGQGTRLTVV.

This chain connects TRBV6-5 to TRBJ2-7; 10 bases are shared with TRBD1. Losses at the gene ends were 2 bases for V and 2 bases for J; bases not matched to a gene: 9. Germline assignment: CDR1 MNHEY and CDR2 SVGAGI. CDR3 length: 17 amino acids. CDR3 residues: CASSYGTGVLGPYEQYF. The CDR3 region has the DNA TGTGCCAGCAGTTACGGGACAGGGGTGCTGGGCCCCTACGAGCAGTACTTC.

The J gene is TRBJ2-7, the V gene TRBV4-1; 11 bases fit TRBD2. The germline V gene encodes CDR1 MGHRA and CDR2 YSYEKL. The CDR3 has 16 residues. Germline trimming cut 3 bases from V and 7 bases from J; bases unmatched to any gene: 11. CDR3 residues: CASSHGDSGGAWEQYV. The CDR3, as DNA: TGCGCCAGCAGCCACGGGGATAGCGGGGGGGCTTGGGAGCAGTACGTC.

This clonotype showed up just a few times. This chain connects TRBV11-2 to TRBJ2-3; D gene unclear. The V end lost 4 bases, the J end lost 0 bases, and 14 bases lay between the germline ends. CDR3 size: 16 residues. From germline, CDR1 is SGHAT and CDR2 FQNNGV. The CDR3 DNA sequence: TGTGCCAGCAGCTCCTTCTTAGCATCCAGCACAGATACGCAGTATTTT. Its protein is CASSSFLASSTDTQYF.

The rearrangement joins TRBV2 to TRBJ2-5; 7 nucleotides line up with TRBD1. The ends lost 3 bases at V and 5 bases at J; junction bases unmatched: 6. CDR1 is SNHLY and CDR2 is FYNNEI in the germline V gene. The CDR3 loop spans 14 amino acids. The CDR3 is CASSDWEQGETQYF. Here the CDR3 DNA reads TGTGCCAGCAGTGACTGGGAACAGGGGGAGACCCAGTACTTC. The full variable domain, in which reference TRBV2 and TRBJ2-5 provide the parts outside the CDR3, is EPEVTQTPSHQVTQMGQEVILRCVPISNHLYFYWYRQILGQKVEFLVSFYNNEISEKSEIFDDQFSVERPDGSNFTLKIRSTKLEDSAMYFCASSDWEQGETQYFGPGTRLLVL.

This clonotype was recorded a few times. This sequence joins TRBV4-1 and TRBJ2-7, with 9 bases that match TRBD1. From germline, CDR1 is MGHRA and CDR2 YSYEKL. After removal of 4 bases from V and 6 bases from J, the junction contained 10 bases not matched to a gene. The length of the CDR3 is 15 residues. The CDR3 nucleotides are TGCGCCAGCAGCCCCTCTCAGGGACAGGGTATCGAGCAGTACTTC. This translates into CASSPSQGQGIEQYF.

The chain links TRBV4-3 to TRBJ2-3; D is ambiguous. V was pared by 0 bases and J by 2 bases, with 9 bases between. The CDR3 extends over 15 amino acids. Germline V gene sequence: CDR1 LGHNA, CDR2 YSLEER. CDR3 in amino acids: CASSQDKQVTDTQYF. CDR3 sequence (DNA): TGCGCCAGCAGCCAAGATAAGCAGGTCACAGATACGCAGTATTTT.